These T cell receptor beta chains were read from a single sample in a study of identical twins. MiXCR, run by TCRdb on the 5' RACE reads, gives a single entry per CDR3 protein. Of 600,000 to 800,000 distinct CDR3 sequences listed, approximately 22% are singletons. These data also formed part of another study, on T cells expressing NK-cell markers.

Source material: PBMCs. Receptor source: a woman aged 18-29 years in good health. CDR3s include the opening cysteine and the closing phenylalanine or tryptophan. Each record gives: J gene, clone size, D gene, V gene, CDR3 protein, CDR3 DNA. D genes are given only for firm matches. The size entry is marked missing in some rows and otherwise reads once, few, many or a size class.

TRBJ2-3 | NA | NA | TRBV5-5 | CASSLLQGSRRTDTQYF | TGTGCCAGCAGCTTGCTCCAAGGCAGTAGAAGGACAGATACGCAGTATTTT
TRBJ2-7 | NA | NA | TRBV29-1 | CSVVGPFYEQYF | TGCAGCGTTGTGGGCCCCTTCTACGAGCAGTACTTC
TRBJ2-5 | NA | NA | TRBV5-1 | CASSLGGGLEETQYF | TGCGCCAGCAGCTTGGGAGGCGGACTGGAAGAGACCCAGTACTTC
TRBJ2-7 | NA | NA | TRBV10-3 | CAAFAGSGSSYEQYF | TGTGCCGCCTTCGCGGGCAGCGGAAGCTCCTACGAGCAGTACTTC
TRBJ2-2 | NA | NA | TRBV12-3/TRBV12-4 | CASSHLGARKIKRNTGELFF | TGTGCCAGCAGTCACCTAGGGGCGCGTAAGATAAAGAGGAACACCGGGGAGCTGTTTTTT
TRBJ2-5 | NA | NA | TRBV12-3/TRBV12-4 | CASSSGRATQYF | TGTGCCAGCAGTTCCGGCCGGGCGACCCAGTACTTC
TRBJ2-6 | many | NA | TRBV5-1 | CASSLTSSGANVLTF | TGCGCCAGCAGCTTAACTAGCTCTGGGGCCAACGTCCTGACTTTC
TRBJ2-4 | few | TRBD2 | TRBV20-1 | CSARGLAGDKNIQYF | TGCAGTGCTAGAGGACTAGCGGGGGACAAAAACATTCAGTACTTC
TRBJ2-3 | NA | TRBD2 | TRBV27 | CASSPGPSGRSDTQYF | TGTGCCAGCAGCCCCGGCCCTAGCGGGAGATCAGATACGCAGTATTTT
TRBJ1-2 | NA | TRBD1 | TRBV10-2 | CASRAAGQGPYYGYTF | TGCGCCAGCAGAGCTGCGGGACAGGGACCTTACTATGGCTACACCTTC
TRBJ1-2 | few | NA | TRBV5-6 | CASSRINYGYTF | TGTGCCAGCAGTCGGATTAACTATGGCTACACCTTC
TRBJ1-2 | NA | NA | TRBV10-2 | CASSPGGVQGHRGYTF | TGCGCCAGCAGTCCCGGGGGAGTTCAGGGCCATCGGGGCTACACCTTC
TRBJ2-7 | NA | NA | TRBV15 | CATSRGRSGFDEQYF | TGTGCCACCAGCAGGGGCAGGTCAGGTTTTGACGAGCAGTACTTC
TRBJ2-7 | NA | NA | TRBV5-1 | CASTRGVQGVTYEQYF | TGCGCCAGCACCCGGGGGGTACAGGGTGTAACCTACGAGCAGTACTTC
TRBJ2-1 | many | TRBD2 | TRBV10-3 | CAIKPLAGGDGEQFF | TGTGCCATCAAGCCTCTAGCGGGAGGGGATGGTGAGCAGTTCTTC
TRBJ1-1 | NA | NA | TRBV3-1 | CASSQRDNTEAFF | TGTGCCAGCAGCCAAAGGGACAACACTGAAGCTTTCTTT
TRBJ1-4 | NA | NA | TRBV20-1 | CSARGLNNEKLFF | TGCAGTGCTAGAGGCCTGAACAATGAAAAACTGTTTTTT